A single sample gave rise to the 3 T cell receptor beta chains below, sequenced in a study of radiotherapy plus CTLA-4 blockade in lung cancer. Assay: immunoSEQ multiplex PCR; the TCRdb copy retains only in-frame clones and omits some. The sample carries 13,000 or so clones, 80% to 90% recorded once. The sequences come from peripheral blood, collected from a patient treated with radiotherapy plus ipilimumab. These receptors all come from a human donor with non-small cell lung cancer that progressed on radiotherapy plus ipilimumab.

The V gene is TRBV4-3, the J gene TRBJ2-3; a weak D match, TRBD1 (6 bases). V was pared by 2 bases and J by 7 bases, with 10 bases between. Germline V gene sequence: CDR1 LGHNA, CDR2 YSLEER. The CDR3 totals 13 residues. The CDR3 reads CASSQNRAYTQYF. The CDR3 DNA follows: TGCGCCAGCAGCCAAAACAGGGCCTATACGCAGTATTTT.

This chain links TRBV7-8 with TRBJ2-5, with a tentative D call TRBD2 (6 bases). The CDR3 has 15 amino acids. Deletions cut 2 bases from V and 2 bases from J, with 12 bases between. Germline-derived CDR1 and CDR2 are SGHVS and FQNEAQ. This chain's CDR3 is CASSLRDSRQETQYF. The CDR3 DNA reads TGTGCCAGCAGCTTAAGGGACTCCCGACAAGAGACCCAGTACTTC.

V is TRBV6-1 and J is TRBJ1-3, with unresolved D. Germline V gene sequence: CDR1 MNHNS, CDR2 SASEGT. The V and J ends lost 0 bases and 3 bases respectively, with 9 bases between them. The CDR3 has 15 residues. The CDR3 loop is CASSEAPGRGNTIYF. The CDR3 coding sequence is TGTGCCAGCAGTGAAGCACCAGGTCGTGGAAACACCATATATTTT.